The T cell receptor (beta chain) under discussion was sequenced for a study of early T cells in non-severe SARS-CoV-2 infection. About the study: Chains were not paired, and sequencing was done on bulk RNA from unsorted whole blood. Overall study findings and caveats: Matching against VDJdb likely underestimated virus-specific expansions, favoring anti-spike CD8.

This clonotype has just a few counts. Its antigen is unidentified. Individual cDNA molecules were tagged with unique molecular identifiers. TCRdb ran MiXCR on the 5' RACE reads and lists one entry per CDR3 protein. The sample lists some 58,000 distinct CDR3 sequences, about 12% occurring once. Material for sequencing was whole blood. The origin of this receptor is an adult who was a healthcare worker with PCR-confirmed SARS-CoV-2 infection or an uninfected control (not recorded which).

CDR3 in amino acids: CASSSTGGPGELFF. The CDR3 DNA reads TGTGCCAGCAGCTCCACAGGGGGCCCCGGGGAGCTGTTTTTT. The rearrangement links TRBV7-2 to TRBJ2-2, with 9 bases aligning to TRBD1. Trimming cost V 4 bases and J 6 bases; bases outside gene matches: 3. This CDR3 contains 14 residues. Per germline, CDR1 SGHTA and CDR2 FQGNSA. Full variable domain (remainder filled in from reference TRBV7-2 and TRBJ2-2): GAGVSQSPSNKVTEKGKDVELRCDPISGHTALYWYRQSLGQGLEFLIYFQGNSAPDKSGLPSDRFSAERTGGSVSTLTIQRTQQEDSAVYLCASSSTGGPGELFFGEGSRLTVL.